One and the same sample provided the 28 T cell receptor beta chains below, sequenced in a study of blood T cell repertoires in COVID-19 (dated by TCRdb to 2018 to 2021). Receptor amplification or capture employed the immunoSEQ multiplex PCR assay. TCRdb obtained this table from immuneACCESS and retained in-frame rearrangements with V and J assigned. These tables miss some clones; where compared with another copy, unresolved V genes account for less than half of the shortfall, and the remainder is unexplained. In all, the sample holds under 200,000 clones, and approximately 80% of those were seen once. 0.8% to 0.95% of the sample belongs to the ten largest clones. The sample was peripheral blood. The receptors derive from a man aged 55-75 years with COVID-19, enrolled during active disease.

This clone was picked up a small number of times. The chain employs TRBV7-8 and TRBJ1-1, with 7 bases that match TRBD1. Germline loops: CDR1 SGHVS, CDR2 FQNEAQ. CDR3 length: 11 amino acids. With 7 bases clipped from V and 6 bases from J, the junction kept 2 bases outside the gene matches. The DNA of the CDR3 is TGTGCCAGCAAGACAGGGTCTGAAGCTTTCTTT. Its translation is CASKTGSEAFF.

As to this clone: Its ends do not fully match the called genes, so a read error is possible. This rearrangement joins TRBV3-1 (or the pseudogene TRBV3-2) to TRBJ1-1; TRBD1 agrees at 7 bases. Germline loops: CDR1 LGHDT, CDR2 YNNKEL (reference sequence). The CDR3 covers 14 residues. The CDR3 DNA reads TGTGCCAGCAGCCACCTACAGGGGAACGCTGAAGCTTTCTTT. It is translated as CASSHLQGNAEAFF.

The chain has TRBV12-3 or TRBV12-4 and TRBJ2-4; D gene uncertain. Trimming took off 5 bases at V and 9 bases at J, with 14 bases between the two ends. CDR3 length: 13 residues. CDR3 loop: CASSLRRLGIQYF. For the CDR3, the DNA is TGTGCCAGCAGTCTCCGACGACTGGGCATTCAGTACTTC.

The chain is built from TRBV2 and TRBJ1-1; maybe TRBD1 (6 bases). V lost 7 bases and J lost 4, with 19 bases in between. CDR1 is SNHLY, CDR2 FYNNEI, per germline. The CDR3 extends over 15 amino acids. CDR3 nucleotide sequence: TGTGCCAGCACAGTATTACAGGGCGTTGGCACTGAAGCTTTCTTT. Its translation is CASTVLQGVGTEAFF.

The chain employs TRBV11-3 and TRBJ2-1; 8 bases align to TRBD1. The germline V gene encodes CDR1 SGHNT and CDR2 YENEEA. V was pared by 5 bases and J by 6 bases, with 3 bases of the junction left unmatched. This CDR3 is built from 13 residues. The CDR3 sequence: CASSPGQVNEQFF. In DNA form, the CDR3 reads TGTGCCAGCAGCCCGGGACAGGTCAATGAGCAGTTCTTC.

The V gene is TRBV30, the J gene TRBJ1-2; a possible D gene is TRBD1 (6 bases). Trimming cost V 5 bases and J 4 bases, with 17 bases left between them. CDR1 and CDR2 (germline): GTSNPN, SVGIG (reference sequence). CDR3 length: 14 amino acids. CDR3 in amino acids: CAWSQLGRGYGYTF. The DNA of the CDR3 is TGTGCCTGGTCCCAATTAGGCAGGGGCTATGGCTACACCTTC.

The chain couples TRBV4-3 to TRBJ2-4; D not certain. Between the trimmed V and J ends, which lost 0 bases and 0 bases, there was a span of 6 bases. The V gene's germline CDR1 is LGHNA and CDR2 YSLEER. The CDR3 loop spans 15 amino acids. CDR3 nucleotide sequence: TGCGCCAGCAGCCAAGACGTTTTAGCCAAAAACATTCAGTACTTC. Its protein product is CASSQDVLAKNIQYF.

The chain uses TRBV7-2 and TRBJ2-4; 7 bases align to TRBD2. This CDR3 comprises 17 residues. Looked up from germline, CDR1 is SGHTA and CDR2 is FQGNSA. The ends lost 0 bases at V and 0 bases at J; junction bases unmatched: 5. The CDR3 region is CASSLAPPGGAKNIQYF. CDR3 nucleotide sequence: TGTGCCAGCAGCTTAGCACCCCCGGGAGGAGCCAAAAACATTCAGTACTTC.

The V call is TRBV23-1, the J call TRBJ2-5; D gene ambiguous. TRBV23-1 is given ORF status, its function remaining uncertain. The CDR3 extends over 16 amino acids. V lost 8 bases, J lost 5 bases, and 24 bases lay in between. The CDR3 reads CASFTDAVRNRETQYF. Here the CDR3 DNA reads TGCGCCAGCTTTACCGATGCGGTCCGAAACCGGGAGACCCAGTACTTC.

This chain joins TRBV6-2 or TRBV6-3 and TRBJ1-1; D remains unclear. The CDR3 covers 15 residues. The germline gives CDR1 MNHEY, CDR2 SVGEGT. V lost 2 bases and J 2 bases, leaving 12 bases between the germline ends. This chain's CDR3 is CASSYLDIYNTEAFF. The DNA of the CDR3 is TGTGCCAGCAGTTACCTCGACATCTACAACACTGAAGCTTTCTTT.

This chain connects TRBV18 to TRBJ2-7; 7 nucleotides align to TRBD1. This CDR3 spans 14 amino acids. Germline loops: CDR1 KGHSH, CDR2 LQKENI. V gave up 3 bases and J gave up 2 bases; unmatched junction bases: 4. CDR3 nucleotides: TGTGCCAGCTCACCCGGGACAGCAACCTACGAGCAGTACTTC. Amino acid sequence: CASSPGTATYEQYF.

V and J are TRBV18 and TRBJ2-3; D is perhaps TRBD2 (5 bases). V gave up 1 base and J gave up 2 bases, with 13 bases separating them. Germline lookup yields CDR1 KGHSH and CDR2 LQKENI. The CDR3 is 16 amino acids. The CDR3 region has the DNA TGTGCCAGCTCACCACTTCTCCAGCGGACCACAGATACGCAGTATTTT. The encoded protein is CASSPLLQRTTDTQYF.

This clone was observed a few times. In DNA form, the CDR3 reads TGTGCCAGCAGTGGCGGACAGGGGCCAAATCAGCCCCAGCATTTT. Translation: CASSGGQGPNQPQHF. J is TRBJ1-5 and V is TRBV2; 9 nucleotides line up with TRBD1. J gave up 4 bases and V 4 bases, and 5 bases lay outside the gene matches. The germline V gene has CDR1 SNHLY and CDR2 FYNNEI. This CDR3 comprises 15 residues.

The genes are TRBV6-2 or TRBV6-3 and TRBJ2-5, with D perhaps TRBD2 (5 bases). CDR1 is MNHEY and CDR2 is SVGEGT in the germline V gene. V lost 5 bases and J 7 bases, leaving 8 bases between the germline ends. The CDR3 sequence is 11 residues long. CDR3 sequence: CASSKSGTQYF. Written as DNA, the CDR3 is TGTGCCAGCAGTAAGAGCGGGACCCAGTACTTC.

This rearrangement joins TRBV11-2 to TRBJ2-7; TRBD1 matches 10 bases. Trimming took 1 base from V and 2 from J; bases not matched to a gene: 2. CDR1 and CDR2 from the germline V gene are SGHAT and FQNNGV. The CDR3 is 15 residues long. CDR3: CASSLGTGGTYEQYF. CDR3 DNA sequence: TGTGCCAGCAGCTTAGGGACAGGGGGTACCTACGAGCAGTACTTC.

This chain joins TRBV9 and TRBJ1-2; D possibly corresponds to TRBD1 (5 bases). Trimming pared 2 bases from V and 3 bases from J, leaving 14 bases between. This CDR3 comprises 15 residues. Germline assignment: CDR1 SGDLS and CDR2 YYNGEE. CDR3 bases: TGTGCCAGCAGCGTGACAGCAGGAGGGGACTATGGCTACACCTTC. Protein sequence: CASSVTAGGDYGYTF.

The chain couples TRBV3-1 (or the pseudogene TRBV3-2) to TRBJ2-5, with D possibly matching TRBD1 (6 bases). V lost 2 bases to trimming and J lost 5 bases, with 6 bases between them. Germline values: CDR1 LGHDT, CDR2 YNNKEL (reference sequence). The CDR3 is made up of 12 amino acids. DNA of the CDR3: TGTGCCAGCAGCCAACAGGGGGAGACCCAGTACTTC. It specifies CASSQQGETQYF.

This chain uses TRBV9 with TRBJ2-3; no reliable D call. Germline V lookup: CDR1 SGDLS, CDR2 YYNGEE. This CDR3 is built from 16 residues. Trimming removed 0 bases at V and 2 bases at J, with 13 bases between. The CDR3 region is CASSVAAQASTDTQYF. The CDR3 bases are TGTGCCAGCAGCGTAGCAGCCCAGGCCTCCACAGATACGCAGTATTTT. The whole variable domain, remainder taken from reference TRBV9 and TRBJ2-3, is DSGVTQTPKHLITATGQRVTLRCSPRSGDLSVYWYQQSLDQGLQFLIQYYNGEERAKGNILERFSAQQFPDLHSELNLSSLELGDSALYFCASSVAAQASTDTQYFGPGTRLTVL.

V and J are TRBV6-2 or TRBV6-3 and TRBJ2-1, with 7 bases matching TRBD1. The CDR3 runs 14 residues. The J segment lost 2 bases and the V segment lost 7 bases, leaving 5 bases of the junction unmatched. Germline V gene lookup returns CDR1 MNHEY and CDR2 SVGEGT. In DNA form, the CDR3 reads TGTGCCAGCATCCCCGGGACAGCCTACAATGAGCAGTTCTTC. Translated, it gives CASIPGTAYNEQFF.

The rearrangement uses TRBV27 and TRBJ2-7; 9 bases map to TRBD1. V shed 6 bases, J shed 4 bases, and the junction held 10 bases outside the gene matches. This CDR3 comprises 15 residues. Germline CDR1 MNHEY, CDR2 SMNVEV (reference sequence). The CDR3, as DNA: TGTGCCAGCAGGAAGGGACAGGGTAAGAGTTACGAGCAGTACTTC. Translating gives CASRKGQGKSYEQYF.

The rearrangement uses TRBV10-2 and TRBJ2-1, with unresolved D. Germline-derived CDR1 and CDR2 are WSHSY and SAAADI. This CDR3 contains 13 residues. Trimming removed 2 bases from V and 7 bases from J, with 9 bases in between. CDR3 sequence reads: CASSEKRWNEQFF. For the CDR3, the DNA is TGCGCCAGCAGTGAGAAGCGTTGGAATGAGCAGTTCTTC.

The genes are TRBV3-1 (or the pseudogene TRBV3-2) and TRBJ1-3; TRBD1 is a possible D gene (6 bases). Germline loops: CDR1 LGHDT, CDR2 YNNKEL (reference sequence). The V end was cut by 2 bases, the J end by 3 bases, with 17 bases between. This CDR3 has 17 amino acids. CDR3 in amino acids: CASSQRGQGLVGNTIYF. CDR3 sequence (DNA): TGTGCCAGCAGCCAAAGGGGTCAGGGGCTAGTTGGAAACACCATATATTTT.

The CDR3 DNA sequence: TGCGCCAGCAGCTTACATCTAGCGGGATCCGACGGGGAGCTGTTTTTT. As protein: CASSLHLAGSDGELFF. The V call is TRBV5-1, the J call TRBJ2-2; 9 positions agree with TRBD2. V was pared by 2 bases and J by 7 bases, with 9 bases of the junction left unmatched. CDR1 and CDR2 (germline): SGHRS, YFSETQ. This CDR3 region has 16 residues.

The J gene is TRBJ1-2, the V gene TRBV2; D may be TRBD1 (5 bases). The CDR3 loop spans 13 amino acids. Germline V gene data show CDR1 as SNHLY and CDR2 as FYNNEI. The V end lost 4 bases, the J end lost 2 bases, and 8 bases lay between the germline ends. The CDR3 region has the DNA TGTGCCAGCAGTGTGTCAGGGAACTATGGCTACACCTTC. This codes for CASSVSGNYGYTF.

The rearrangement links TRBV27 to TRBJ2-7; D not resolved. The length of the CDR3 is 15 residues. Germline lookup yields CDR1 MNHEY and CDR2 SMNVEV (reference sequence). V was cut by 0 bases and J by 5 bases, with 14 bases left in between. The CDR3: CASSLSVRRLNEQYF. CDR3 coding DNA: TGTGCCAGCAGTTTATCCGTGAGGCGGCTAAACGAGCAGTACTTC.

The chain is built from TRBV27 and TRBJ1-5; 9 bases map to TRBD1. V was pared by 5 bases and J by 4 bases, with 6 bases of the junction left unmatched. Germline V CDR1 and CDR2: MNHEY, SMNVEV (reference sequence). There are 15 residues in the CDR3. CDR3 loop: CASSTQGARNQPQHF. In DNA form, the CDR3 reads TGTGCCAGCAGTACACAGGGGGCAAGGAATCAGCCCCAGCATTTT.

The chain is built from TRBV27 and TRBJ2-7; D is ambiguous. The length of the CDR3 is 17 residues. V shed 3 bases and J shed 5 bases, with 23 bases lying between them. Germline CDR1 reads MNHEY; CDR2 reads SMNVEV (reference sequence). The DNA of the CDR3 is TGTGCCAGCAGTTTGAGGTCTTCTTCTGTCTTTGCTCACGAGCAGTACTTC. It yields the protein CASSLRSSSVFAHEQYF.

This clone has more than one count but fewer than ten. V is TRBV30 and J is TRBJ1-1; D is uncertain. Germline V lookup: CDR1 GTSNPN, CDR2 SVGIG (reference sequence). Trimming took 2 bases from V and 4 from J, leaving 11 bases between them. The CDR3 runs to 13 residues. The CDR3 reads CAWSRTTGTEAFF. CDR3 coding DNA: TGTGCCTGGAGTCGTACGACGGGCACTGAAGCTTTCTTT.